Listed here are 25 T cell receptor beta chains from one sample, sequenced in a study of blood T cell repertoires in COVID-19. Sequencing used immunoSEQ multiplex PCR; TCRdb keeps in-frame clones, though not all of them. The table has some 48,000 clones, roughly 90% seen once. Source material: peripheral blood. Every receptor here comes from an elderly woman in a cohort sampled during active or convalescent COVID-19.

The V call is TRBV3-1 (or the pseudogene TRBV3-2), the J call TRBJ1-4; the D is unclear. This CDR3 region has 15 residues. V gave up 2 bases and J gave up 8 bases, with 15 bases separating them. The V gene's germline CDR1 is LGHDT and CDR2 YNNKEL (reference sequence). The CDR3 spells CASSQSGGSSEKLFF. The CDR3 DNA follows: TGTGCCAGCAGCCAATCGGGAGGGTCGAGCGAAAAACTGTTTTTT.

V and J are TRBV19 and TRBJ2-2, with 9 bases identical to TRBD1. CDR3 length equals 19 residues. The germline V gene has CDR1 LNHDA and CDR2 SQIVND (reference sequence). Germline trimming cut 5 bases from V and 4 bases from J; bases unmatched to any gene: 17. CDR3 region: CASSSAGTGNRGPTGELFF. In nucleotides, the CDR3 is TGTGCCAGTAGTTCAGCCGGGACAGGGAATCGGGGCCCCACCGGGGAGCTGTTTTTT.

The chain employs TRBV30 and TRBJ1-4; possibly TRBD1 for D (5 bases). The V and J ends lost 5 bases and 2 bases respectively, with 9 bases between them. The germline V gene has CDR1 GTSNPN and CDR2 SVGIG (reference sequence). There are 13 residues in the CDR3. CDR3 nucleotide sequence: TGTGCCTGGCAGGGAATGACTAATGAAAAACTGTTTTTT. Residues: CAWQGMTNEKLFF.

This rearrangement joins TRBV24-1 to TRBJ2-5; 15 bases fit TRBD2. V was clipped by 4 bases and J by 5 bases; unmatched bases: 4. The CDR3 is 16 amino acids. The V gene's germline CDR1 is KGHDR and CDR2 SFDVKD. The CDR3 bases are TGTGCCACCAGTGAGGGACTAGCGGGGGGCGTGGAGACCCAGTACTTC. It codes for CATSEGLAGGVETQYF.

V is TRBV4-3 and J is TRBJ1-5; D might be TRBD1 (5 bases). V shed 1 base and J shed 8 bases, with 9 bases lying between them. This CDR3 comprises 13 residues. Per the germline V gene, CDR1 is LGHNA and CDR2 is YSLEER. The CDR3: CASSQGWGEPQHF. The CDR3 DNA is TGCGCCAGCAGCCAAGGGTGGGGGGAGCCCCAGCATTTT.

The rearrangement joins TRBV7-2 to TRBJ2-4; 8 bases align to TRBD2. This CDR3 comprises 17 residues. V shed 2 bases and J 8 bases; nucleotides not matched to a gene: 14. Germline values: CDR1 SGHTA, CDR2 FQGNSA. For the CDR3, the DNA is TGTGCCAGCAGCTTATTTTTTAGCGGGACCGGGGGGGACATTCAGTACTTC. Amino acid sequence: CASSLFFSGTGGDIQYF.

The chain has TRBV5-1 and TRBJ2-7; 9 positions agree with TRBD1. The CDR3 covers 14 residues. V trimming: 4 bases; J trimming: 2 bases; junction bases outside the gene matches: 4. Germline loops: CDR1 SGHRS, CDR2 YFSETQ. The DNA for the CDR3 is TGCGCCAGCAGCACGGGACAGGGAACCTACGAGCAGTACTTC. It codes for CASSTGQGTYEQYF.

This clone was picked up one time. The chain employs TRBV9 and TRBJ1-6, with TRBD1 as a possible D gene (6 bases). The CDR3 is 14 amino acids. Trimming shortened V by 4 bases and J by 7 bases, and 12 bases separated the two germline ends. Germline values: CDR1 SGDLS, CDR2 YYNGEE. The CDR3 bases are TGTGCCAGCAGCCCCCGACAGGACAATTCACCCCTCCACTTT. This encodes CASSPRQDNSPLHF.

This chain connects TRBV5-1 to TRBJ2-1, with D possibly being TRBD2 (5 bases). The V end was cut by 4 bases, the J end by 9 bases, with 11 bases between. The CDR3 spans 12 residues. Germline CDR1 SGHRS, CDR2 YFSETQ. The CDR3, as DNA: TGCGCCAGCAGCCCGGACTTCGGTGAGCAGTTCTTC. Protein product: CASSPDFGEQFF.

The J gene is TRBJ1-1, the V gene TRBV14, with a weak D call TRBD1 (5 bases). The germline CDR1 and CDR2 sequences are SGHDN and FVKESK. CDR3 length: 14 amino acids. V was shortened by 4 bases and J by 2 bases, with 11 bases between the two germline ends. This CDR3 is CASSLDSFNTEAFF. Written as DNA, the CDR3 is TGTGCCAGCAGCCTAGACAGTTTCAACACTGAAGCTTTCTTT.

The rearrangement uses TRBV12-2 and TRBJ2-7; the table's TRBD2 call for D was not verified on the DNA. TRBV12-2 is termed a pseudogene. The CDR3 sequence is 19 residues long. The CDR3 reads CASRLPLGKGGTSGDEQYF. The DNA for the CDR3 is TGTGCAAGTCGCTTACCCCTGGGTAAAGGGGGGACTAGCGGGGACGAGCAGTACTTC.

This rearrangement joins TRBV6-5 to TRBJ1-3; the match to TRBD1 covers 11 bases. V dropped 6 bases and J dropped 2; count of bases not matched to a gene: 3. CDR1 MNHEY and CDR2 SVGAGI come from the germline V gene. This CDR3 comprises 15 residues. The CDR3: CASSRDRGTGNTIYF. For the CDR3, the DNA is TGTGCCAGCAGCCGGGACAGGGGGACTGGAAACACCATATATTTT.

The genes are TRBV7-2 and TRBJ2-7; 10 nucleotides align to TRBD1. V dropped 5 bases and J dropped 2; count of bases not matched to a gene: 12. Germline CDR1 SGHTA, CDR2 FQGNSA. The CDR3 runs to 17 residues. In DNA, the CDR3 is TGTGCCAGCAGCCCCGGTTCGGGACAGGGGCCCCCCTACGAGCAGTACTTC. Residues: CASSPGSGQGPPYEQYF.

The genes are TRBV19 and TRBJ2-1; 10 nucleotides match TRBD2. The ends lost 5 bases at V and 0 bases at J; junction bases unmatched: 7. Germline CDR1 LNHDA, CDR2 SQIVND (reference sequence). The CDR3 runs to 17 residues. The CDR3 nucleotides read TGTGCCAGTAGTTCTTGGACTAGCGGCAGCTCCTACAATGAGCAGTTCTTC. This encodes CASSSWTSGSSYNEQFF.

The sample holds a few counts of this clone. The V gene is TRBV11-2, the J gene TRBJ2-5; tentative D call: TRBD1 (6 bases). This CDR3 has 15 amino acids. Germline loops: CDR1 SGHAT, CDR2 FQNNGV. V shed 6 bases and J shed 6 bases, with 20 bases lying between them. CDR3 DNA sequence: TGTGCCAGCAGGCTTATCCGTGGGGGCATGAAGACCCAGTACTTC. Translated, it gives CASRLIRGGMKTQYF.

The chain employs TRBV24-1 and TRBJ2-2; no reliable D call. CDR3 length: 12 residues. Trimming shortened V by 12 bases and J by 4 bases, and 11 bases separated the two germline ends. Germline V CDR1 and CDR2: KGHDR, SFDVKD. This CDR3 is CAASRFTGELFF. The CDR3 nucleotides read TGTGCCGCGTCGCGGTTCACCGGGGAGCTGTTTTTT.

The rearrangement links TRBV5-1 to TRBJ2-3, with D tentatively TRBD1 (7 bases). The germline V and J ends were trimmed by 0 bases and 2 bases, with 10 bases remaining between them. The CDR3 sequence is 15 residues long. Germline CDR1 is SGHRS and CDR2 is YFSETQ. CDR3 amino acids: CASSLGGTDTDTQYF. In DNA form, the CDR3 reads TGCGCCAGCAGCTTGGGCGGGACAGACACAGATACGCAGTATTTT.

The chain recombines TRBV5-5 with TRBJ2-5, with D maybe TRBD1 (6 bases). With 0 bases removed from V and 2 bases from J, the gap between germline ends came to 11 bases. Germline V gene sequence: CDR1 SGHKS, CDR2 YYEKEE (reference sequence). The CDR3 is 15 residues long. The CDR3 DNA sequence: TGTGCCAGCAGCTTGGATGGACAGCCACAAGAGACCCAGTACTTC. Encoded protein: CASSLDGQPQETQYF.

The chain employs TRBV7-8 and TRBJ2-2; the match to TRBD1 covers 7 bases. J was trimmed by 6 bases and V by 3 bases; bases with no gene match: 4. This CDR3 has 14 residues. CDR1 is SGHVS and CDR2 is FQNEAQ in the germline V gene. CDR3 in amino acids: CASSLGQKAGELFF. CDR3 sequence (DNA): TGTGCCAGCAGCTTGGGACAGAAGGCCGGGGAGCTGTTTTTT.

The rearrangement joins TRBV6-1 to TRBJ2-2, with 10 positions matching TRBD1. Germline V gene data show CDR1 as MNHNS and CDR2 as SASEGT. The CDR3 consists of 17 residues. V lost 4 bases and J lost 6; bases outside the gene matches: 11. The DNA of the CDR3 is TGTGCCAGCAGTGCATCGTCCCGGACAGGGGGATCCGGGGAGCTGTTTTTT. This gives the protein CASSASSRTGGSGELFF.

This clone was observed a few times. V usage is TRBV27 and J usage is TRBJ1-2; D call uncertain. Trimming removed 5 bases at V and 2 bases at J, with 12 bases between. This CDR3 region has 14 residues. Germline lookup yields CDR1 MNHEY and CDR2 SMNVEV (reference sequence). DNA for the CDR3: TGTGCCAGCAGTCCTCAAGAGGGAAACTATGGCTACACCTTC. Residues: CASSPQEGNYGYTF.

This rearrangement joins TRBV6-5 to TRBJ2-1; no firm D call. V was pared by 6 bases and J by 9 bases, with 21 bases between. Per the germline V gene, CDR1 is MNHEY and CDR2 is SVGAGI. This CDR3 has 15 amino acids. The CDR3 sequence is CASSNDFRSGSEQFF. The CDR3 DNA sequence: TGTGCCAGCAGCAACGACTTTCGGAGTGGATCTGAGCAGTTCTTC.

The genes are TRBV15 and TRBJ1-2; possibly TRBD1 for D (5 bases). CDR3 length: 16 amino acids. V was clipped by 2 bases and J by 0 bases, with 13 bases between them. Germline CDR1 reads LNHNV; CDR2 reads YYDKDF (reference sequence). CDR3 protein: CATSRPDGHANYGYTF. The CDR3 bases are TGTGCCACCAGCAGACCGGACGGACACGCTAACTATGGCTACACCTTC.

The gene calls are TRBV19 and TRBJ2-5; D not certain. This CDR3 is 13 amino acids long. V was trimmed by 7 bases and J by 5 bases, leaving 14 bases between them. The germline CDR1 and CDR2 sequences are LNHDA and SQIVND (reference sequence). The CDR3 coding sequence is TGTGCCAGTACCCCGTCCGGTCTCGAGACCCAGTACTTC. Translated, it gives CASTPSGLETQYF.

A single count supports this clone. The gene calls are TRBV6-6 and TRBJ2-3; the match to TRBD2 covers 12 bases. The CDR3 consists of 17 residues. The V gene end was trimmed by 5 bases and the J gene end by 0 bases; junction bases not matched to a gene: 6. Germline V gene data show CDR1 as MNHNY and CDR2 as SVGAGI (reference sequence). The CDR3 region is CASSLLAGGLSTDTQYF. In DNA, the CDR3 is TGTGCCAGCAGTCTACTAGCGGGGGGCCTCAGCACAGATACGCAGTATTTT.